Each of the 6 T cell receptor beta chains below was sequenced from the same sample in a study of OX40 agonist ivuxolimab in advanced cancers. Sequencing was performed with immunoSEQ multiplex PCR; in TCRdb, only in-frame clones are kept and a portion is missing. The table lists roughly 97,000 clones, about 86% of them singletons. Here the sequenced sample was CD4+ or CD8+ T cells sorted from blood, taken in a trial of the OX40 agonist ivuxolimab. All receptors come from an adult with an advanced solid tumor such as melanoma, head and neck, liver or kidney cancer.

The chain links TRBV5-4 to TRBJ1-1, with a tentative D call TRBD1 (6 bases). Trimming removed 3 bases at V and 1 base at J, with 7 bases between. Germline CDR1 and CDR2: SGHNT and YYREEE (reference sequence). The length of the CDR3 is 13 residues. CDR3 region: CASSSGQNTEAFF. For the CDR3, the DNA is TGTGCCAGCAGCTCGGGACAGAACACTGAAGCTTTCTTT.

The chain joins TRBV5-1 to TRBJ1-1, with 7 bases identical to TRBD1. The CDR3 is 14 amino acids. V lost 4 bases, J lost 2 bases, and 5 bases stayed unmatched. The germline V gene encodes CDR1 SGHRS and CDR2 YFSETQ. CDR3 nucleotide sequence: TGCGCCAGCAGCCAAGGGACAGTAAACACTGAAGCTTTCTTT. Its protein is CASSQGTVNTEAFF. Together with reference TRBV5-1 and TRBJ1-1, the CDR3 gives the full variable domain: KAGVTQTPRYLIKTRGQQVTLSCSPISGHRSVSWYQQTPGQGLQFLFEYFSETQRNKGNFPGRFSGRQFSNSRSEMNVSTLELGDSALYLCASSQGTVNTEAFFGQGTRLTVV.

The chain is built from TRBV18 and TRBJ1-2; D gene unclear. Trimming took off 2 bases at V and 7 bases at J, with 8 bases between the two ends. CDR1 is KGHSH, CDR2 LQKENI, per germline. This CDR3 is 12 amino acids long. DNA of the CDR3: TGTGCCAGCTCACCATCGAGAGGTGGCTACACCTTC. Translated, it gives CASSPSRGGYTF.

The V gene is TRBV7-8, the J gene TRBJ1-1; D gene ambiguous. This CDR3 has 13 residues. V was shortened by 1 base and J by 6 bases, with 9 bases between the two germline ends. From germline, CDR1 is SGHVS and CDR2 FQNEAQ. The CDR3 nucleotides read TGTGCCAGCAGCTTAGTTGTGGAGGCTGAAGCTTTCTTT. Translating gives CASSLVVEAEAFF.

With regard to this clone: Other DNA variants within this sample encode the same CDR3. The J gene is TRBJ1-1, the V gene TRBV11-3; D is unresolved. The germline V and J ends were trimmed by 2 bases and 0 bases, with 4 bases remaining between them. The CDR3 runs 13 residues. Germline V gene sequence: CDR1 SGHNT, CDR2 YENEEA. CDR3 region: CASSLTVNTEAFF. In DNA, the CDR3 is TGTGCCAGCAGCTTAACGGTGAACACTGAAGCTTTCTTT.

The chain employs TRBV7-2 and TRBJ2-1, with unresolved D. CDR1 and CDR2 from the germline V gene are SGHTA and FQGNSA. With 4 bases removed from V and 7 bases from J, the gap between germline ends came to 5 bases. The CDR3 covers 11 residues. The CDR3 DNA sequence: TGTGCCAGCAGCTCCTTTAATGAGCAGTTCTTC. Translating gives CASSSFNEQFF.